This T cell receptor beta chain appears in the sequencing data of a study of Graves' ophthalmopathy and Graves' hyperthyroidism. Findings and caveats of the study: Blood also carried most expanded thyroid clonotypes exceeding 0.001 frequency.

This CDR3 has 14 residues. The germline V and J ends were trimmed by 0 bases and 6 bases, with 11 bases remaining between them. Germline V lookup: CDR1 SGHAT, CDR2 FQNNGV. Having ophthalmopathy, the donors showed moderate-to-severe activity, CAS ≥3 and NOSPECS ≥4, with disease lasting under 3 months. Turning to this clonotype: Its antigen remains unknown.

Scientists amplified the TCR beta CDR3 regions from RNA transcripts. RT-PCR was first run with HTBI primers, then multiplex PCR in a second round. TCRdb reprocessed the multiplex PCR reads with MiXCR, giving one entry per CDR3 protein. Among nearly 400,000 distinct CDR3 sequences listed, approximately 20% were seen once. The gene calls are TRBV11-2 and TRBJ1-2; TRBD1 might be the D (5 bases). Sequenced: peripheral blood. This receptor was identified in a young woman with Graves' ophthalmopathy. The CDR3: CASSLDVGGNGYTF. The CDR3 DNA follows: TGTGCCAGCAGCTTAGATGTCGGGGGGAATGGCTACACCTTC.